This record looks at one T cell receptor (beta chain) sequence and its context. Its antigen specificity is not known. Base qualities are not provided; no much larger clone lies one nucleotide away. The data belong to a study of blood T cells in healthy people across ages (dated by TCRdb to the mid-2010s). Study-level background: In model experiments, roughly one uniquely barcoded TCR beta cDNA molecule per two T cells was captured by template switching. The study analyzed two additional independent replicas of 1 million unique cDNA reads from the same blood draw for two donors, one aged 18 to 30 and one aged 80 or older. The donors were divided into four age groups: young (average 16 years), middle-aged (about 39), aged (approximately 62) and long-lived (roughly 86). The study measured age-related changes in TCR beta repertoire diversity using deep sequencing normalized with unique cDNA molecular identifiers.

The method behind the library was 5' RACE. Sequencing took place on an Illumina HiSeq 2500. A second PCR of roughly 7 to 11 cycles was performed with a sample-barcoded 5' primer and a J-beta primer mix. Each TCR beta cDNA molecule received a unique molecular identifier from a template-switch 5' adaptor carrying 12 random nucleotides. At least 2.5 million CDR3-containing paired-end reads were obtained from each sample. First-strand cDNA was synthesized from all RNA with the Mint cDNA synthesis kit, primed by a TRBC-specific oligonucleotide. After uracil-DNA glycosylase treatment, a first 18-cycle PCR used universal primers M1SS and BC2_uni_R on all cDNA. Per the source publication's procedure: Normalization of each sample was performed by random selection of 1 million high-quality reads, each carrying a distinct molecular identifier. Reads sharing molecular identifiers were discarded rather than binned into consensus sequences. MiTCR, set to a Q25 quality threshold and the strictest error-elimination algorithm, was used for CDR3 identification, clonotype clustering and error correction. A nonparametric unseen species model with Euler transformation was used to estimate a lower bound on total TCR beta diversity. TCRdb trimmed the raw reads at Q25, called clones with MiXCR and kept productive beta chains. Identical CDR3 protein sequences are pooled into one entry, listed with their most common genes and DNA. For this entry, the V and J calls and clone size follow TCRdb and not the study's own pipeline. This sample lists 750,000 or so distinct CDR3 sequences; around a quarter were detected once. The ten top clones hold more than 7.5% of the sample.

Summary of the overall study and its limitations: Estimates of total diversity based on one million sequenced T cells were regarded as lower bounds and as underestimates. Compared with the aged group, the long-lived group had more naive CD4+ T cells, fewer expanded clones and increased TCR diversity, suggesting age selection. The percentage of naive T cells measured by flow cytometry correlated strongly with observed TCR beta diversity. The CMV infection status of donors was not known, potentially confounding age-related changes in expanded clonotypes. Observed TCR beta diversity per million T cells fell roughly linearly with age, and a significant reduction was already apparent by age around 40. Bulk unsorted PBMC profiling prevented conclusive comparison of naive and antigen-experienced compartments.

Donors were a few dozen systemically healthy Caucasian individuals from Russia aged roughly 6 to 90 years. Each donor gave roughly 11 milliliters of peripheral blood, drawn into EDTA-treated Vacutainer tubes. Ficoll-Paque density-gradient centrifugation was used to isolate PBMCs, with at least 6.5 million per sample. Trizol reagent was used to extract total RNA from the PBMCs, yielding at least 5 micrograms per sample. For every donor, an aliquot of PBMCs went through flow cytometry to measure the percentages of naive CD45RAhigh/CD27high T cells. V lost 6 bases and J lost 3 bases; the stretch between them is 14 bases long. The CDR3 starts with the cysteine, ends with the phenylalanine, and has 14 residues. Just CDR3 DNA is preserved here, 42 bases in frame from base 1. CDR1 is given as SNHLY and CDR2 as FYNNEI, both from the germline V gene. This sample also belongs to another study, concerning T cells of mothers and their children. The second study's authors report: Nine systemically healthy Caucasian individuals, comprising three mothers and their six children, were included as donors. cDNA synthesis used all of the extracted RNA, with approximately 1.4 ug of RNA in each 15 ul reaction. In the second PCR, sample barcodes and 2-4 random nucleotides were introduced via the M1S primer. More than 9 million TCR beta CDR3 reads were obtained from each mother, and roughly 3.1 million reads were obtained from each child. TCR recombination output is similarly shaped by thymic selection in related and unrelated pairs, with a minor effect exerted by inherited differences. Normalized repertoire overlap was always slightly but never significantly higher in related than unrelated mother-child pairs. No persistent microchimeric T cell clones were detected, at a sensitivity of approximately 100 clones per million clonotypes. To look for features that set related mother-child pairs apart from unrelated individuals, the researchers ran deep NGS to compare the TCR beta repertoires of mothers and children. On average, the children were roughly 11 +/- 4 years old, while the mothers were roughly 40 +/- 4 years old. After adapter ligation with NEBNext reagents, the libraries were sequenced on Illumina HiSeq 2000 with 100+100 nt paired-end reads. To avoid cross-contamination, the mother libraries and the child libraries were prepared a month apart and sequenced in separate runs. For each donor, between about 450,000 and 2,300,000 distinct TCR beta clonotypes were identified. Naive TCR beta clonotypes were estimated from low-frequency clonotypes matched to each donor's FACS-determined naive share, without sorting.

Sequencing was carried out using blood. This TCR came from a boy aged 5-17 years in good health. The rearranged chain carries TRBV2 and TRBJ2-5, with a tentative D gene TRBD2 over 6 matching bases. The CDR3 reads as follows: CASRGGVAEETQYF. The nucleotide sequence reads as follows: TGTGCCAGCAGGGGGGGTGTAGCGGAAGAGACCCAGTACTTC.